Listed here are 11 T cell receptor beta chains from one sample, sequenced in a study of blood T cell repertoires in COVID-19. Sequenced by immunoSEQ multiplex PCR; TCRdb stores in-frame clones only, minus some. The sample shows approximately 220,000 clones, about 80% of them seen only once. The sample was PBMCs or T cells enriched from blood (not recorded which). These receptors all come from a woman aged 40-49 years with acute COVID-19.

V and J are TRBV15 and TRBJ2-3, with 9 bases identical to TRBD2. After removal of 5 bases from V and 4 bases from J, the junction contained 10 bases not matched to a gene. Germline-derived CDR1 and CDR2 are LNHNV and YYDKDF (reference sequence). The CDR3 consists of 16 residues. In DNA, the CDR3 is TGTGCCACCAGCCCTCTCGGCGGGGGGGCCCCAGATACGCAGTATTTT. Its translation: CATSPLGGGAPDTQYF.

This chain uses TRBV6-2 or TRBV6-3 with TRBJ2-7; perhaps TRBD1 as D (6 bases). The CDR3 is made up of 14 amino acids. V gave up 6 bases and J gave up 3 bases, with 15 bases separating them. Germline V CDR1 and CDR2: MNHEY, SVGEGT. The CDR3 is CASSFSDRSYEQYF. CDR3 nucleotide sequence: TGTGCCAGCAGCTTTTCCGACAGGAGCTACGAGCAGTACTTC.

For the CDR3, the DNA is TGTGCCAGCAGTTCCCGACAGGGGACCTCACCCCTCCACTTT. Its protein is CASSSRQGTSPLHF. V usage is TRBV28 and J usage is TRBJ1-6; TRBD1 matches at 8 bases. Germline trimming cut 4 bases from V and 10 bases from J; bases unmatched to any gene: 6. Per germline, CDR1 MDHEN and CDR2 SYDVKM. The CDR3 runs 14 residues.

The chain employs TRBV18 and TRBJ1-5; D remains ambiguous. The CDR3 is 14 amino acids. CDR1 and CDR2 (germline): KGHSH, LQKENI. Trimming took 2 bases from V and 2 from J, leaving 7 bases between them. In nucleotides, the CDR3 is TGTGCCAGCTCACCAGAGGCGGGCAATCAGCCCCAGCATTTT. Translating it yields CASSPEAGNQPQHF.

The genes are TRBV13 and TRBJ1-5, with D unclear. Germline V gene data show CDR1 as PRHDT and CDR2 as FYEKMQ (reference sequence). There are 12 residues in the CDR3. Trimming cost V 2 bases and J 7 bases, with 6 bases left between them. The CDR3 sequence is CASSLSRQPQHF. CDR3 sequence (DNA): TGTGCCAGCAGCTTAAGCAGGCAGCCCCAGCATTTT.

In this sample, this clone turned up once. The chain employs TRBV13 and TRBJ2-1; 10 nucleotides align to TRBD2. Germline V CDR1 and CDR2: PRHDT, FYEKMQ (reference sequence). The trim removed 5 bases at V and 9 bases at J, leaving 10 bases unmatched. The CDR3 loop spans 15 amino acids. The CDR3 region has the DNA TGTGCCAGCAGCACCTCTAGCGGGAGTAGGTCTGAGCAGTTCTTC. Its protein is CASSTSSGSRSEQFF.

The gene calls are TRBV7-2 and TRBJ2-7, with 8 bases matching TRBD2. From germline, CDR1 is SGHTA and CDR2 FQGNSA. The CDR3 is made up of 15 amino acids. V lost 5 bases to trimming and J lost 6 bases; unmatched junction nucleotides: 12. The DNA for the CDR3 is TGTGCCAGCAGCCCTAGCAACGGGGGGGCCGGCGAGCAGTACTTC. It translates to CASSPSNGGAGEQYF.

The DNA for the CDR3 is TGTGCCAGCAGCGGTCAAGGACAGGGGACACAAGAGACCCAGTACTTC. It translates to CASSGQGQGTQETQYF. This chain joins TRBV7-2 and TRBJ2-5; 9 bases line up with TRBD1. CDR3 length: 16 residues. V trimming: 5 bases; J trimming: 2 bases; junction bases outside the gene matches: 9. Germline CDR1 is SGHTA and CDR2 is FQGNSA. Based on the CDR3 plus reference TRBV7-2 and TRBJ2-5, the full variable domain is GAGVSQSPSNKVTEKGKDVELRCDPISGHTALYWYRQSLGQGLEFLIYFQGNSAPDKSGLPSDRFSAERTGGSVSTLTIQRTQQEDSAVYLCASSGQGQGTQETQYFGPGTRLLVL.

This clone occurred a few times. V is TRBV6-6 and J is TRBJ1-1, with 9 bases lining up with TRBD1. The J segment lost 10 bases and the V segment lost 5 bases, leaving 8 bases of the junction unmatched. The germline V gene has CDR1 MNHNY and CDR2 SVGAGI (reference sequence). The CDR3 contains 13 residues. CDR3 sequence reads: CASSTGGAAGAFF. For the CDR3, the DNA is TGTGCCAGCAGTACAGGGGGCGCCGCCGGAGCTTTCTTT.

The chain is built from TRBV5-4 and TRBJ1-1; D gene unclear. Per the germline V gene, CDR1 is SGHNT and CDR2 is YYREEE (reference sequence). V was cut by 7 bases and J by 1 base, with 11 bases left in between. There are 13 residues in the CDR3. Here the CDR3 DNA reads TGTGCCAGCGCGGCACTGTCGAACACTGAAGCTTTCTTT. Its protein is CASAALSNTEAFF.

The chain employs TRBV5-6 and TRBJ2-2, with TRBD1 identical over 10 bases. J was trimmed by 7 bases and V by 4 bases; bases with no gene match: 7. CDR1 and CDR2 from the germline V gene are SGHDT and YYEEEE. The CDR3 has 15 amino acids. This chain's CDR3 is CASSPGQGVVGELFF. CDR3 in DNA: TGTGCCAGCAGCCCTGGACAGGGGGTAGTCGGGGAGCTGTTTTTT.